Each of the 8 T cell receptor beta chains below was sequenced from the same sample in a study of T cell responses to AZD1222 COVID-19 vaccine. Produced via immunoSEQ multiplex PCR; TCRdb's table is partial and in-frame only. The repertoire holds about 100,000 clones, with about 82% as singletons. The source was peripheral blood, collected on day 0 of AZD1222 vaccination. The source is an adult in good health.

The chain employs TRBV28 and TRBJ1-2, with 8 nucleotides matching TRBD1. The V gene's germline CDR1 is MDHEN and CDR2 SYDVKM. The CDR3 loop spans 14 amino acids. V lost 6 bases to trimming and J lost 7 bases; unmatched junction nucleotides: 10. CDR3 nucleotides: TGTGCCAGCAGACGACAGGGGTCTCGAGCTGGCTACACCTTC. Translating gives CASRRQGSRAGYTF.

This clone showed up just once. The chain joins TRBV6-5 to TRBJ1-2, with 7 bases matching TRBD1. Germline values: CDR1 MNHEY, CDR2 SVGAGI. The junction had 8 bases not matched to a gene; V was cut back by 7 bases and J by 3 bases. The CDR3 is 14 residues long. CDR3 loop: CASTDRDKYYGYTF. CDR3 in DNA: TGTGCCAGCACCGACAGGGACAAGTACTATGGCTACACCTTC.

The chain joins TRBV18 to TRBJ2-3; perhaps TRBD2 as D (5 bases). Trimming took off 0 bases at V and 0 bases at J, with 7 bases between the two ends. CDR3 length equals 15 residues. Germline V lookup: CDR1 KGHSH, CDR2 LQKENI. For the CDR3, the DNA is TGTGCCAGCTCACCACCTAGCGAGAGCACAGATACGCAGTATTTT. This codes for CASSPPSESTDTQYF.

CDR3 loop: CSVRLAGVTDTQYF. CDR3 nucleotide sequence: TGCAGCGTCCGACTAGCGGGAGTGACAGATACGCAGTATTTT. The V call is TRBV29-1, the J call TRBJ2-3; TRBD2 aligns across 12 bases. The CDR3 runs 14 residues. V lost 6 bases and J lost 3; bases outside the gene matches: 4. Germline-derived CDR1 and CDR2 are SQVTM and ANQGSEA.

This chain links TRBV28 with TRBJ1-5; the match to TRBD1 covers 11 bases. The germline CDR1 and CDR2 sequences are MDHEN and SYDVKM. Trimming at V came to 5 bases and at J to 4 bases, leaving 10 bases not matched to a gene. The CDR3 is 17 residues long. In DNA form, the CDR3 reads TGTGCCAGCAGTACCCTCCGGGACAGGGGGGATAATCAGCCCCAGCATTTT. The encoded protein is CASSTLRDRGDNQPQHF. The full variable domain, in which reference TRBV28 and TRBJ1-5 provide the parts outside the CDR3, is DVKVTQSSRYLVKRTGEKVFLECVQDMDHENMFWYRQDPGLGLRLIYFSYDVKMKEKGDIPEGYSVSREKKERFSLILESASTNQTSMYLCASSTLRDRGDNQPQHFGDGTRLSIL.

The rearrangement links TRBV24-1 to TRBJ1-5, with 7 bases lining up with TRBD1. The V gene end was trimmed by 5 bases and the J gene end by 7 bases; junction bases not matched to a gene: 10. Germline V gene sequence: CDR1 KGHDR, CDR2 SFDVKD. The CDR3 extends over 15 amino acids. The CDR3 nucleotides are TGTGCCACCAGTGCTGCGACAGGGTCACTACAGCCCCAGCATTTT. It translates to CATSAATGSLQPQHF.

V usage is TRBV2 and J usage is TRBJ1-3; D call uncertain. Germline-derived CDR1 and CDR2 are SNHLY and FYNNEI. With 4 bases removed from V and 0 bases from J, the gap between germline ends came to 10 bases. This CDR3 has 15 amino acids. The CDR3 loop reads CASSVDPSSGNTIYF. In DNA, the CDR3 is TGTGCCAGCAGTGTGGACCCAAGCTCTGGAAACACCATATATTTT. The complete variable domain, with remaining parts taken from reference TRBV2 and TRBJ1-3, reads EPEVTQTPSHQVTQMGQEVILRCVPISNHLYFYWYRQILGQKVEFLVSFYNNEISEKSEIFDDQFSVERPDGSNFTLKIRSTKLEDSAMYFCASSVDPSSGNTIYFGEGSWLTVV.

This rearrangement joins TRBV4-2 to TRBJ2-1; D may match TRBD1 or TRBD2 (5 bases each). The V gene's germline CDR1 is LGHNA and CDR2 YNFKEQ. The CDR3 has 16 amino acids. V gave up 6 bases and J gave up 3 bases, with 18 bases separating them. CDR3 sequence (DNA): TGTGCCAGCAGTCCCCCCGGGGCCCCTTACTACAATGAGCAGTTCTTC. Protein: CASSPPGAPYYNEQFF.